One sample yielded the 7 T cell receptor beta chains listed below, sequenced in a study of OX40 agonist ivuxolimab in advanced cancers. Measured with immunoSEQ multiplex PCR; TCRdb has only the in-frame clones, and not every one. The sample records tens of thousands of clones, less than 85% being singletons. This specimen consisted of CD4+ or CD8+ T cells sorted from blood, obtained in a trial of the OX40 agonist ivuxolimab. All receptors come from an adult with an advanced solid tumor such as melanoma, head and neck, liver or kidney cancer.

V and J are TRBV7-8 and TRBJ1-5; D perhaps matches TRBD1 (6 bases). The CDR3 runs 17 residues. Between the trimmed V and J ends, which lost 1 base and 0 bases, there was a span of 13 bases. CDR1 is SGHVS and CDR2 is FQNEAQ in the germline V gene. The CDR3, as DNA: TGTGCCAGCAGCTTAGAAGGGACACCCTATAGCAATCAGCCCCAGCATTTT. It yields the protein CASSLEGTPYSNQPQHF.

V is TRBV7-8 and J is TRBJ1-6, with D unclear. The CDR3 covers 15 residues. The V and J ends lost 4 bases and 7 bases respectively, with 14 bases between them. Germline V lookup: CDR1 SGHVS, CDR2 FQNEAQ. The CDR3 region is CASSSRTHTNSPLHF. DNA for the CDR3: TGTGCCAGCAGCTCCAGGACCCACACAAATTCACCCCTCCACTTT.

The gene calls are TRBV5-8 and TRBJ2-2, with 11 bases aligning to TRBD2. The V and J ends lost 4 bases and 1 base, in that order; junction bases with no gene match: 3. The CDR3 is made up of 16 amino acids. Looked up from germline, CDR1 is SGHTS and CDR2 is YDEGEE. CDR3 sequence (DNA): TGTGCCAGCAGCATCGGGACTAGCGGGAACACCGGGGAGCTGTTTTTT. Its protein is CASSIGTSGNTGELFF.

This chain joins TRBV28 and TRBJ1-4; the match to TRBD1 covers 7 bases. Trimming removed 6 bases from V and 8 bases from J; junction bases left unmatched: 12. The V gene's germline CDR1 is MDHEN and CDR2 SYDVKM. This CDR3 has 15 amino acids. The CDR3 coding sequence is TGTGCCAGCAGAGGGGGTCAGGGGGTAGGGGAAAAACTGTTTTTT. This codes for CASRGGQGVGEKLFF.

This chain links TRBV9 with TRBJ2-6, with D tentatively TRBD2 (5 bases). Trimming removed 2 bases at V and 1 base at J, with 10 bases between. CDR1 is SGDLS and CDR2 is YYNGEE in the germline V gene. The CDR3 has 16 residues. This CDR3 is CASSVGVGSGANVLTF. In DNA, the CDR3 is TGTGCCAGCAGCGTCGGGGTTGGGTCTGGGGCCAACGTCCTGACTTTC. The full variable domain, with the rest looked up from reference TRBV9 and TRBJ2-6, is DSGVTQTPKHLITATGQRVTLRCSPRSGDLSVYWYQQSLDQGLQFLIQYYNGEERAKGNILERFSAQQFPDLHSELNLSSLELGDSALYFCASSVGVGSGANVLTFGAGSRLTVL.

This chain connects TRBV14 to TRBJ1-2; no firm D call. The ends were cut back, 4 bases at V and 8 bases at J, with 8 bases in the middle. In germline, CDR1 is SGHDN, CDR2 FVKESK. This CDR3 spans 11 amino acids. The CDR3, as DNA: TGTGCCAGCAGCCGAGGGTGGGGCTACACCTTC. Amino acids: CASSRGWGYTF.

The genes are TRBV28 and TRBJ2-6; D possibly corresponds to TRBD2 (5 bases). This CDR3 is built from 14 residues. Trimming took 6 bases from V and 4 from J, leaving 10 bases between them. Germline V lookup: CDR1 MDHEN, CDR2 SYDVKM. CDR3 in DNA: TGTGCCAGCAGGAGGCGGGTAGGGGCCAACGTCCTGACTTTC. Its translation: CASRRRVGANVLTF.